This TCR beta chain is drawn from a study of cytomegalovirus exposure and HLA in healthy donors. Regarding the study as a whole: In a later analysis, an Asian-associated ancestry cluster reportedly showed fewer N-insertions than the roughly 700-donor mean. The authors later linked a missense DCLRE1C variant to TCR beta V- and J-gene trimming. The CMV antigen specificity of a few CMV-associated chains was confirmed through in vitro analysis.

The CDR3 loop spans 14 amino acids. Germline CDR1 MNHEY, CDR2 SMNVEV (reference sequence). J was trimmed by 0 bases and V by 6 bases; bases with no gene match: 5. With 60 Vbeta and 13 Jbeta primers, the PCR was carried out. Generated by immunoSEQ multiplex PCR, the TCRdb table keeps only in-frame clones and is missing some. The sample consists of 150,000 or so clones, about 74% of them appearing once. For this clone: Its antigen is not identified.

The TCR originated in a male donor in good health and CMV-seronegative. The chain has TRBV27 and TRBJ2-7, with TRBD1 matching 7 bases. Sequenced: PBMCs. CDR3 nucleotides: TGTGCCAGCAGCCTCCGGACAGGCTCCTACGAGCAGTACTTC. It translates to CASSLRTGSYEQYF.